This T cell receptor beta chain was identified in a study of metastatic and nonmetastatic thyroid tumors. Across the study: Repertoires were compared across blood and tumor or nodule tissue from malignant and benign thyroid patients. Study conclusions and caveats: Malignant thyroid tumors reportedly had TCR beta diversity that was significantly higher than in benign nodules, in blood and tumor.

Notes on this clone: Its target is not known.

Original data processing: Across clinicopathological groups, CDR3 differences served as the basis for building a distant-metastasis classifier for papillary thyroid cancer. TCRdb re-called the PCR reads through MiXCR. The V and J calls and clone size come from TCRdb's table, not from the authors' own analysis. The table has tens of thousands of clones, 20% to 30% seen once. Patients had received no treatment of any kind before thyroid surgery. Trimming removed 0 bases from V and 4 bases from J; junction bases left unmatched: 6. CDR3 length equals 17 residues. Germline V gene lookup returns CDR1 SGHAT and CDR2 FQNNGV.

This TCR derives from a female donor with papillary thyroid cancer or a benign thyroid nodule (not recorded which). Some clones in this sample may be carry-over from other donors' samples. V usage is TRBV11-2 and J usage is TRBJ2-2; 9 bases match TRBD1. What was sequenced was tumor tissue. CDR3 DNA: TGTGCCAGCAGCTTAGATGGCGGACAGGGGACCACCGGGGAGCTGTTTTTT. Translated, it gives CASSLDGGQGTTGELFF.